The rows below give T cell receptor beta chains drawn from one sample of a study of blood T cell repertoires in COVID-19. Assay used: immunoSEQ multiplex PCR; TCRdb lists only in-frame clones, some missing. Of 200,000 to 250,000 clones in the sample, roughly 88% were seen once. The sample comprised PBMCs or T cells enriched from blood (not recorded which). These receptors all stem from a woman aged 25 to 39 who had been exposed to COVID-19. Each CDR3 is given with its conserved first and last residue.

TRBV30	CAWSAGVAGASYEQYF
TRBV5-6	CASSLAQGSYEQYF
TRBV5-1	CASSLCLGALCSGNTIYF
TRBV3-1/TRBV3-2	CASSQKEGGYGYTF
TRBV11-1	CASSNRDRSLREQYF
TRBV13	CASSLFSGLVYNEQFF
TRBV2	CASRRGLSTEAFF
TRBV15	CATSSVKLAYQETQYF
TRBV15	CATSREVGTDDSPLHF
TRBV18	CASSPLGGSNEQFF
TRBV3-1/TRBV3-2	CASSPGGKGGYTF
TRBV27	CASSFFGGRMDSPLHF
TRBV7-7	CASSLEGTGPNEQFF
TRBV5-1	CASSPDSTGGFGETQYF
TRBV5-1	CASSLVAASGMSEQYF
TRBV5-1	CASSFGTQNRNEKLFF
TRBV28	CASRGVWEEAFF
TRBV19	CASSLGGQANTEAFF
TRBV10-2	CASSDRGEQFF
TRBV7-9	CASSLRSGSSYEQYF
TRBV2	CASSEELGGNTEAFF
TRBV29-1	CSVEGGASGSEQYF
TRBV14	CASSQDLRSEAFF
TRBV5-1	CASSLGLAGASSTDTQYF
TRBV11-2	CASSDLQGYGYTF
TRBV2	CASRATPNYGYTF
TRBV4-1	CASSQDPQLTEAFF
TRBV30	CAWSLVGAMETQYF
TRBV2	CASVRDSNEQFF
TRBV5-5	CASSSTGGPLRAFF
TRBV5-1	CASQWAGGYGYTF
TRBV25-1	CASSEARSNEKLFF
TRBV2	CASSETYSNQPQHF
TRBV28	CASSLPGRNTEAFF
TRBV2	CASTTLTGVDEQYF
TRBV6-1	CASSEMGSHRNQPQHF
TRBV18	CASSSGQLSYEQYF
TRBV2	CASRSGGGGNQPQHF
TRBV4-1	CASSQVGSRGIKNSPLHF
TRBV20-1	CSASTGTVETQYF
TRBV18	CASSPSAGAGSYNEQFF
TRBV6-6	CASSPGGHSEKLFF
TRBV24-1	CATSDPRGRAGYEQFF
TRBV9	CASSPTSGRAIYNEQFF
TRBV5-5	CASSFGQGTDTQYF
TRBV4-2	CASSLEQGVTKNIQYF
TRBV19	CASTPGAGNTIYF
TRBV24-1	CATSPGTGGKRETQYF
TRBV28	CASNSETKYQETQYF